This T cell receptor beta chain was recorded in a study of blood T cell repertoires in COVID-19. Study overall: Samples came from the United States, Italy and Spain, spanning acute and convalescent COVID-19. PBMCs, B-cell-depleted T cells, or T cells provided the cDNA or gDNA that made up the material.

Per the authors' pipeline: For nucleated cells, counts were estimated from reference gene primer amplification. Assay: immunoSEQ multiplex PCR; the TCRdb copy retains only in-frame clones and omits some. The V and J calls and the clone size are those of that table, but D and trimming were determined from the DNA. Altogether fewer than 200,000 clones are present, 65% to 80% being singletons, with the ten largest covering roughly 8%. The clonotype was recovered from a man in his 60s with acute or convalescent COVID-19. The specimen sequenced was peripheral blood.

CDR3 protein: CASSLVGTGPGNTIYF. The CDR3 nucleotides read TGTGCCAGCAGCTTGGTGGGGACAGGGCCGGGAAACACCATATATTTT. The genes are TRBV5-6 and TRBJ1-3; 9 bases are shared with TRBD1. This CDR3 contains 16 residues. From germline, CDR1 is SGHDT and CDR2 YYEEEE. Trimming at V came to 0 bases and at J to 4 bases, leaving 5 bases not matched to a gene.